These T cell receptor beta chains were read from a single sample in a study of blood T cell repertoires in COVID-19. TCRdb's copy holds only in-frame clones and misses some; the assay was immunoSEQ multiplex PCR. The sample lists about 68,000 clones, more than 80% occurring once. The sample was peripheral blood. The receptors were sampled from a man aged 25-45 years with acute or convalescent COVID-19. Each CDR3 is given without its conserved first and last residue. Fields, in order: V gene, CDR3 protein.

>TRBV7-9
ASSFATGTQETQY
>TRBV6-5
ASRFRGSGDTQY
>TRBV19
ASSAEDRVVLRNRRANYGYT
>TRBV6-5
ASRASGSRAGELF
>TRBV28
ASSPRTTNYGYT
>TRBV5-8
ASSLGTRGSDEQF
>TRBV18
ASSPGHYNEKLF
>TRBV7-2
ASSLEQSSYEQY
>TRBV27
ASSPSGWGGRGDEQY
>TRBV4-1
ASSQKGTDPYEQY
>TRBV28
ASVSGTDTQY
>TRBV6-5
ASSGTGRSYEQY
>TRBV18
ASSPAGANEKLF
>TRBV29-1
SVGGGDREQF
>TRBV2
ASSGQGNQPQH
>TRBV19
ASSGLYGTYNSPLH
>TRBV13
ASSLLATGETQY
>TRBV11-2
ASSLGSSPHEQF
>TRBV6-5
ASSYSGRGYEQY
>TRBV6-5
ASRDRGYNEQF
>TRBV7-2
ASSTEWTAAYEQY
>TRBV18
ASSPSRTRYNEQF
>TRBV6-5
ASRNRQGGQPQH
>TRBV6-2/TRBV6-3
ASSTLGRSYEQY
>TRBV6-5
ASSYLTGGRAF
>TRBV7-2
ASSLVLALTDTQY